Listed here is a single TCR beta chain. The CDR3 extends over 17 amino acids. J gave up 4 bases and V 0 bases, and 6 bases lay outside the gene matches. Per germline, CDR1 LGHNA and CDR2 YNFKEQ. The sample belongs to a study of blood T cell repertoires in COVID-19. For the study at large: Either two negative PCRs, clearance, or symptom resolution qualified Cohort 3 donors as recovered.

Method: immunoSEQ multiplex PCR; TCRdb's copy keeps in-frame clones and lacks some. The sample holds some 200,000 clones, about 90% seen once. The chain couples TRBV4-2 to TRBJ1-4; TRBD1 matches 9 bases. This TCR was recovered from a woman aged 50 to 60 in a cohort exposed to, infected with or recovered from COVID-19 (not recorded which). Input material: PBMCs or T cells enriched from blood (not recorded which). CDR3 residues: CASSQDGTGGYNEKLFF. The CDR3 nucleotides are TGTGCCAGCAGCCAAGATGGAACAGGGGGCTATAATGAAAAACTGTTTTTT.